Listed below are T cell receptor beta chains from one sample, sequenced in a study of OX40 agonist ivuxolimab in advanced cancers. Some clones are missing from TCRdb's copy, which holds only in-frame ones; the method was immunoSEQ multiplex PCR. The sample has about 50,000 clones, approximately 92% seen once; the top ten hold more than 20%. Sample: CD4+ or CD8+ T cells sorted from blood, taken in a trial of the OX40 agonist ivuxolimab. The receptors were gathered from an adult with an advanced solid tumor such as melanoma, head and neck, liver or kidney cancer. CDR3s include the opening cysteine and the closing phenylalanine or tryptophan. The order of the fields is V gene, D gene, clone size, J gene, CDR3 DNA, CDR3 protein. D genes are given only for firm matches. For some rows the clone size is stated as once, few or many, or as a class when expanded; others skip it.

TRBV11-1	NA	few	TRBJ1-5	TGTGCCAGCAGCTTGGGCAGGGGTCCTAATCAGCCCCAGCATTTT	CASSLGRGPNQPQHF
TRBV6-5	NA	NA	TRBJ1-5	TGTGCCAGCAGCCTACAAGGGGAGAATCAGCCCCAGCATTTT	CASSLQGENQPQHF
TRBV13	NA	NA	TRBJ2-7	TGTGCCAGCAGCTCGGACAGCTACGAGCAGTACTTC	CASSSDSYEQYF
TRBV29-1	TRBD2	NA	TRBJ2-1	TGCAGCGTTGAAGAACTGTTTGGGGCGGGAGGTTCCGCGGATGAGCAGTTCTTC	CSVEELFGAGGSADEQFF
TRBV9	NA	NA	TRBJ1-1	TGTGCCAGCAGCGTTATCCCCCTCGGGGGCAACACTGAAGCTTTCTTT	CASSVIPLGGNTEAFF
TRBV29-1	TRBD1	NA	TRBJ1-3	TGCAGCGTCAGGACAGGGTATCCAAACACCATATATTTT	CSVRTGYPNTIYF
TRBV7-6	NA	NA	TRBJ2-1	TGTGCCAGCAGCTTGGCCCGACAGGCGACCTACAATGAGCAGTTCTTC	CASSLARQATYNEQFF
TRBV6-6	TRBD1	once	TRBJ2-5	TGTGCCAGCAGTTACGGGGGGACAGGGATTGAGACCCAGTACTTC	CASSYGGTGIETQYF
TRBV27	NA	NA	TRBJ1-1	TGTGCCAGCAGTTTATTCCCGCCGCGAGTCATAACGAACACTGAAGCTTTCTTT	CASSLFPPRVITNTEAFF
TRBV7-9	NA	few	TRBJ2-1	TGTGCCAGCAGCCCCCCGATAGACAATGAGCAGTTCTTC	CASSPPIDNEQFF
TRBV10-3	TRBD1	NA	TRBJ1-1	TGTGCCATCAGTGAGTCGGTCACAGGGGGACCCAAGGGAGCTTTCTTT	CAISESVTGGPKGAFF
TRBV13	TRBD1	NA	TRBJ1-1	TGTGCCAGCAGCCTCCGACAGGGCGGGAACACTGAAGCTTTCTTT	CASSLRQGGNTEAFF
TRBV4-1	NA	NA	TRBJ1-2	TGCGCCAGCAGCCAAGTCACCTTTGGTGGCTACACCTTC	CASSQVTFGGYTF
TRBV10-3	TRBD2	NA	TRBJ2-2	TGTGCCATCAGTGAGCCTAAATTTGCGGGAGATAAGACCGGGGAGCTGTTTTTT	CAISEPKFAGDKTGELFF
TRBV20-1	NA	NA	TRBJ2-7	TGCAGTGCTAGAGAGACCTACGAGCAGTACTTC	CSARETYEQYF
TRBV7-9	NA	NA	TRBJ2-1	TGTGCCAGCAGGCACCCCAGCGGAACTAACTACAATGAGCAGTTCTTC	CASRHPSGTNYNEQFF